The text below deals with one T cell receptor beta chain. The CDR3 has 16 residues. V lost 1 base and J 3 bases, leaving 13 bases between the germline ends. Germline V gene sequence: CDR1 SGHTA, CDR2 FQGNSA. This record belongs to a study of blood T cell repertoires in COVID-19. Overall study context: Samples representing acute and convalescent COVID-19 were sourced from the United States, Italy and Spain. T cells, B-cell-depleted T cells, or PBMCs provided the cDNA or gDNA that served as material.

Original methodology: Amplification with reference gene primers provided the estimates of nucleated cell counts. Here immunoSEQ multiplex PCR was the method, and the copy in TCRdb shows in-frame clones only, minus some. The V and J calls and clone size are taken from that table; D and trimming were inferred from the DNA. This table holds over 400,000 clones, 86% found once. The chain recombines TRBV7-2 with TRBJ2-1; D remains unclear. This TCR came from a woman aged 25-40 years with active or convalescent COVID-19. The sequenced sample was peripheral blood. CDR3 loop: CASSLGLQVYYNEQFF. In DNA form, the CDR3 reads TGTGCCAGCAGCTTAGGGCTCCAGGTGTACTACAATGAGCAGTTCTTC.